The sequence of this T cell receptor (beta chain) was determined in a study of cytomegalovirus exposure and HLA in healthy donors. For the study at large: The approximately 710 first-cohort repertoires and the approximately 110 validation repertoires shared the same platform, a later analysis reported.

Produced via immunoSEQ multiplex PCR; TCRdb's table is partial and in-frame only. The sample consists of about 110,000 clones, roughly 86% of them appearing once. The study drew the donors from its 120-subject validation cohort, separate from the approximately 700-subject first cohort. Study observations and caveats: Cytomegalovirus association was assigned to more than 150 TCR beta chains. In the 95 to 150 validation repertoires, around 95% of cluster scores exceeded 0, per a later analysis.

This clone has only one observation. The antigen is not known. This sequence originates from a woman aged 18-35 years in good health and CMV-seronegative. Specimen: PBMCs.

The CDR3 nucleotides are TGTGCCAGCAGCTGGACAGGGGGCACAGATACGCAGTATTTT. This gives the protein CASSWTGGTDTQYF. This chain joins TRBV5-4 and TRBJ2-3, with 9 nucleotides matching TRBD1. The germline V gene encodes CDR1 SGHNT and CDR2 YYREEE (reference sequence). This CDR3 has 14 amino acids. J gave up 1 base and V 3 bases, and 0 bases lay outside the gene matches.